The clone carrying this T cell receptor beta chain was picked up many times. From germline, CDR1 is MNHEY and CDR2 SMNVEV (reference sequence). The CDR3 totals 14 residues. V lost 2 bases, J lost 2 bases, and 9 bases lay in between. Sample time point: patch test 1, 2 weeks after DPC sensitization. Treatment indicated: therapeutic diphenylcyclopropenone sensitization with weekly scalp DPC. What the library attached to individual cDNA molecules were unique molecular identifiers. TCRdb fed the RACE reads into MiXCR, producing one record per CDR3 protein. Here the sample spans some 380,000 distinct CDR3 sequences, more than 4.5% being singletons. This sample is part of a study of human T cells and chemical hapten exposure.

The receptor comes from a woman between 45 and 65 years old with alopecia areata. Some clones in this sample may be carry-over from other donors' samples. Specimen: whole blood, collected in connection with sensitization to the hapten diphenylcyclopropenone (DPC). The chain uses TRBV27 and TRBJ2-5, with D tentatively TRBD1 or TRBD2 (5 bases each). The CDR3 reads CASSLIGGQETQYF. In DNA form, the CDR3 reads TGTGCCAGCAGTTTAATTGGGGGACAAGAGACCCAGTACTTC.